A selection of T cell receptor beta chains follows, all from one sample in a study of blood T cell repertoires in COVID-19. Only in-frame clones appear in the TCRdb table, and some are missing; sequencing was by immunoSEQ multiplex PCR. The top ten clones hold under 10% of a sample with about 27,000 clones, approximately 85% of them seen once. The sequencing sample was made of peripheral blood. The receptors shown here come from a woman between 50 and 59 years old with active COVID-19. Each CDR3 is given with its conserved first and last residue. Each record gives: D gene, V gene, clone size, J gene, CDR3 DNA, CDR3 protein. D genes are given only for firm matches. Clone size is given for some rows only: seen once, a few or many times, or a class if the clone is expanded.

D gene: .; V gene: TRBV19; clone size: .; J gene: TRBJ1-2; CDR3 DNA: TGTGCCAGTAGTATAGGACGGGACATCCTCTATGGCTACACCTTC; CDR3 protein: CASSIGRDILYGYTF
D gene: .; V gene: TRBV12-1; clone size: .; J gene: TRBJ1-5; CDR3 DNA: TGTGCCAGCAGCTTTGCTGAGCCGGGACACCTACATAGCAATCAGCCCCAGCATTTT; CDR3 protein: CASSFAEPGHLHSNQPQHF
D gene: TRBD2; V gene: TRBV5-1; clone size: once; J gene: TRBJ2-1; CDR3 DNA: TGCGCCAGCAGCAAAACTAGCGGGAGGTTCGATGAGCAGTTCTTC; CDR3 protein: CASSKTSGRFDEQFF
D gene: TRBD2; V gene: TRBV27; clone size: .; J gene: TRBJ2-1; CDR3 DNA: TGTGCCAGCAGTTTAGCGGGAGTCTACAATGAGCAGTTCTTC; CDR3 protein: CASSLAGVYNEQFF
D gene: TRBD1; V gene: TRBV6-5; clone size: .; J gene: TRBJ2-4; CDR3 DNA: TGTGCCTCCGGCGGGGACAGGGGATTGAGGGACATTCAGTACTTC; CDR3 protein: CASGGDRGLRDIQYF
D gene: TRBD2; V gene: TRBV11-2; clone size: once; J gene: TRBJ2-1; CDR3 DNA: TGTGCCAGCAGCCAAACTAGCGGCTCCTACAATGAGCAGTTCTTC; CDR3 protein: CASSQTSGSYNEQFF
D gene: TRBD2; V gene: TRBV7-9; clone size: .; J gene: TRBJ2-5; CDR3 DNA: TGTGCCAGCAGCCCAGGACTAGCGGAAGAGACCCAGTACTTC; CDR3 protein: CASSPGLAEETQYF
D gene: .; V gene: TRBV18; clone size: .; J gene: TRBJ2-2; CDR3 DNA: TGTGCCAGCTCGCCGACAGGACGGGACGGGGAGCTGTTTTTT; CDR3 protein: CASSPTGRDGELFF
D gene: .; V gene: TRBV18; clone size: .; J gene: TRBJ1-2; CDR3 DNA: TGTGCCAGCTCACCTGCCACGGGAGCTAACTATGGCTACACCTTC; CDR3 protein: CASSPATGANYGYTF
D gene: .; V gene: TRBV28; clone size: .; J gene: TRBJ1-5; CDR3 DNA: TGTGCCAGCAGCAGGCATCTTAGCAATCAGCCCCAGCATTTT; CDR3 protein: CASSRHLSNQPQHF
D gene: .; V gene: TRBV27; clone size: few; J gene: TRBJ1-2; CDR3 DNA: TGTGCCAGCAGTTTAACAGGGACGTACTATGGCTACACCTTC; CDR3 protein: CASSLTGTYYGYTF
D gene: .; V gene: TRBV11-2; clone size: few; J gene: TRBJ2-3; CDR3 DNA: TGTGCCAGCAGCTTAGATCAGTCTGATACGCAGTATTTT; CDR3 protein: CASSLDQSDTQYF
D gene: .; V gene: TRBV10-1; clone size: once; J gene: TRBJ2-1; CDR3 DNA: TGCGCCAGCAGGAAAAAGGGGATTTCCTCCTACAATGAGCAGTTCTTC; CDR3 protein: CASRKKGISSYNEQFF
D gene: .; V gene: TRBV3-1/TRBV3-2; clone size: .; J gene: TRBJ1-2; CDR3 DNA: TGTGCCAGCAGCCCGTTCGCGGGGGACTATGGCTACACCTTC; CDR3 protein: CASSPFAGDYGYTF
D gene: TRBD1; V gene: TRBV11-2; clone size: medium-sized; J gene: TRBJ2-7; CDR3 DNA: TGTGCCAGCAGCTTAGGAGGGGGCACCTACGAGCAGTACTTC; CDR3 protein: CASSLGGGTYEQYF
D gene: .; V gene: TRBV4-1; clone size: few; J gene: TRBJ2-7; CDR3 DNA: TGCGCCAGCAGCCAAGATACGGGACTCTCGTCCTACGAGCAGTACTTC; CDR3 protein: CASSQDTGLSSYEQYF
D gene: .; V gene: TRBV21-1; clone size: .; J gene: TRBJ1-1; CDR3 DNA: TGTGCCAGCAGCAAAGCAGAGATGGGCAGGGTGAGGACTGAAGCTTTCTTT; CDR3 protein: CASSKAEMGRVRTEAFF
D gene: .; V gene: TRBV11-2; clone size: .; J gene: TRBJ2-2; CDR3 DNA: TGTGCCAGCAGCTCCAACCCGGACAGGGAGGGCACCGGGGAGCTGTTTTTT; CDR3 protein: CASSSNPDREGTGELFF
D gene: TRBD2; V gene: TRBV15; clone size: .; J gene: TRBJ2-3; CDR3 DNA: TGTGCCACCAGCAGAGATAGGGCTAGCGGCAATACGCAGTATTTT; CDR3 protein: CATSRDRASGNTQYF
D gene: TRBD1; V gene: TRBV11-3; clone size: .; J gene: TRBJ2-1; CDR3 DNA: TGTGCCAGCAGCCGGCGACAGGGCAACTACAATGAGCAGTTCTTC; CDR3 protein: CASSRRQGNYNEQFF